The rows below give T cell receptor beta chains drawn from one sample of a study of blood T cell repertoires in COVID-19. Profiling relied on immunoSEQ multiplex PCR, and the TCRdb table lists in-frame clones only, not all of them. This sample carries around 300,000 clones, around four fifths of them seen once, and the ten largest clones take almost 3%. The specimen sequenced was peripheral blood. These receptor sequences come from a man aged 30 to 45 with active or convalescent COVID-19. CDR3s include the opening cysteine and the closing phenylalanine or tryptophan. The D gene is left open where the match is weak. Expanded clones get a size class; other rows say once, few or many, or leave the size out.

d_gene,j_gene,v_gene,abundance,CDR3aa,CDR3nt
TRBD2,TRBJ2-3,TRBV5-1,once,CASSSRLAGPTDTQYF,TGCGCCAGCAGCTCCCGACTAGCGGGCCCCACAGATACGCAGTATTTT
-,TRBJ1-2,TRBV19,once,CASSMGGNYGYTF,TGTGCCAGTAGTATGGGGGGGAACTATGGCTACACCTTC
-,TRBJ2-7,TRBV7-2,-,CASSLSQGSFYEQYF,TGTGCCAGCAGCTTATCGCAGGGCTCGTTCTACGAGCAGTACTTC
-,TRBJ1-1,TRBV30,once,CAWSLLFTEAFF,TGTGCCTGGAGCTTATTATTCACTGAAGCTTTCTTT
TRBD1,TRBJ1-5,TRBV7-9,once,CASSSSGTGGQPQHF,TGTGCCAGCAGCTCCTCCGGGACAGGGGGTCAGCCCCAGCATTTT
-,TRBJ2-1,TRBV4-3,-,CASSLRLEGEQFF,TGCGCCAGCAGCCTCCGGCTGGAGGGGGAGCAGTTCTTC
-,TRBJ2-4,TRBV10-3,-,CAISHPIENIQYF,TGTGCCATCAGCCACCCGATTGAGAACATTCAGTACTTC
-,TRBJ2-2,TRBV4-1,-,CASSQAPVSTSTGELFF,TGCGCCAGCAGCCAAGCCCCGGTTTCCACTTCCACCGGGGAGCTGTTTTTT
-,TRBJ2-1,TRBV6-7,-,CASSYTPWGGAVYNEQFF,TGTGCCAGCAGTTACACCCCTTGGGGGGGGGCAGTCTACAATGAGCAGTTCTTC
TRBD1,TRBJ1-6,TRBV7-9,few,CASSPRGTGGYNSPLHF,TGTGCCAGCAGTCCTCGGGGGACAGGGGGCTATAATTCACCCCTCCACTTT
-,TRBJ2-1,TRBV10-2,-,CASSGHYNEQFF,TGCGCCAGCAGTGGACATTACAATGAGCAGTTCTTC
TRBD2,TRBJ2-3,TRBV6-2/TRBV6-3,once,CASSEREVTDTQYF,TGTGCCAGCAGTGAGCGGGAGGTCACAGATACGCAGTATTTT
-,TRBJ1-2,TRBV27,-,CASSFGTSYGYTF,TGTGCCAGCAGTTTCGGGACAAGCTATGGCTACACCTTC
-,TRBJ1-2,TRBV6-5,-,CASSYSSRGYGYTF,TGTGCCAGCAGTTACTCATCCAGGGGCTATGGCTACACCTTC
TRBD2,TRBJ2-1,TRBV18,-,CASSPGAGLASYNEQFF,TGTGCCAGCTCACCCGGTGCCGGACTAGCCTCCTACAATGAGCAGTTCTTC
-,TRBJ1-1,TRBV21-1,-,CASSPPGQVNTEAFF,TGTGCCAGCAGCCCACCCGGACAGGTGAACACTGAAGCTTTCTTT
-,TRBJ1-1,TRBV4-3,-,CASSQSLTGNTEAFF,TGCGCCAGCAGCCAGTCACTGACAGGGAACACTGAAGCTTTCTTT
-,TRBJ2-1,TRBV4-2,-,CASSPRGKGNEQFF,TGTGCCAGCAGCCCTAGGGGGAAGGGGAATGAGCAGTTCTTC
-,TRBJ2-5,TRBV6-1,-,CASSERETQYF,TGTGCCAGCAGTGAACGTGAGACCCAGTACTTC
TRBD2,TRBJ2-1,TRBV5-4,-,CASTPESAGVRNEQFF,TGTGCCAGCACCCCCGAATCAGCGGGGGTCCGGAATGAGCAGTTCTTC
TRBD2,TRBJ2-1,TRBV4-3,few,CASSQDGAGGNNEQFF,TGCGCCAGCAGCCAAGATGGAGCGGGGGGAAACAATGAGCAGTTCTTC
TRBD2,TRBJ2-3,TRBV6-5,-,CASSYSLAGAADTQYF,TGTGCCAGCAGTTACTCGCTAGCGGGAGCCGCAGATACGCAGTATTTT
-,TRBJ1-2,TRBV19,-,CASTHGLEGGYTF,TGTGCCAGTACCCACGGACTCGAGGGCGGCTACACCTTC
TRBD1,TRBJ1-1,TRBV4-3,-,CASSLGQVGTEAFF,TGCGCCAGCAGCCTTGGACAGGTGGGCACTGAAGCTTTCTTT
TRBD2,TRBJ2-7,TRBV2,-,CASSPGLAGGYEQYF,TGTGCCAGCAGTCCGGGACTAGCGGGGGGCTACGAGCAGTACTTC
-,TRBJ2-7,TRBV5-4,-,CASRPASGNSYEQYF,TGTGCCAGCAGGCCGGCCAGCGGAAACTCCTACGAGCAGTACTTC
-,TRBJ2-7,TRBV11-1,-,CASSLSNSYEQYF,TGTGCCAGCAGCTTATCGAACAGCTACGAGCAGTACTTC
-,TRBJ1-2,TRBV30,-,CAWSARAYGYTF,TGTGCCTGGAGTGCGCGGGCCTATGGCTACACCTTC
TRBD2,TRBJ2-1,TRBV29-1,-,CSASLAGRANEQFF,TGCAGCGCGTCCCTAGCGGGAAGGGCCAATGAGCAGTTCTTC
-,TRBJ1-5,TRBV4-2,-,CASSQVDSNQPQHF,TGTGCCAGCAGCCAGGTAGATAGCAATCAGCCCCAGCATTTT
TRBD1,TRBJ2-3,TRBV30,many,CACDRGGGTDTQYF,TGTGCCTGTGACAGGGGAGGCGGCACAGATACGCAGTATTTT
TRBD1,TRBJ1-2,TRBV28,-,CASTIQGAGGYTF,TGTGCCAGCACTATTCAGGGGGCGGGCGGCTACACCTTC
-,TRBJ1-4,TRBV4-3,-,CASSPGSGRDEKLFF,TGCGCCAGCAGCCCCGGATCGGGTCGAGATGAAAAACTGTTTTTT
TRBD2,TRBJ2-5,TRBV5-4,-,CASSRLAGDQETQYF,TGTGCCAGCAGTCGACTAGCGGGGGACCAAGAGACCCAGTACTTC
-,TRBJ2-2,TRBV12-3/TRBV12-4,many,CASSRTGELFF,TGTGCCAGCTCCAGGACCGGGGAGCTGTTTTTT
-,TRBJ2-7,TRBV5-6,-,CASSSTRVEQYF,TGTGCCAGCAGCTCTACTAGAGTCGAGCAGTACTTC
-,TRBJ1-2,TRBV6-2/TRBV6-3,once,CASSYSSGPANYGYTF,TGTGCCAGCAGTTACTCCTCAGGCCCTGCTAACTATGGCTACACCTTC
TRBD1,TRBJ1-2,TRBV5-1,-,CASRTGDSQMAGYTF,TGCGCCAGCAGAACAGGGGATAGCCAGATGGCTGGCTACACCTTC
TRBD1,TRBJ1-2,TRBV5-4,-,CASSFARGPGYTF,TGTGCCAGCAGCTTCGCCAGGGGGCCTGGCTACACCTTC
-,TRBJ2-5,TRBV21-1,-,CAATGETQYF,TGTGCCGCCACGGGGGAGACCCAGTACTTC
-,TRBJ2-6,TRBV5-3,once,CAPSSGANVLTF,TGTGCCCCTTCGTCTGGGGCCAACGTCCTGACTTTC
TRBD2,TRBJ2-5,TRBV18,-,CASAGAYQETQYF,TGTGCCAGCGCGGGAGCTTACCAAGAGACCCAGTACTTC
TRBD1,TRBJ2-3,TRBV24-1,-,CATSDLTGDLGTDTQYF,TGTGCCACCAGTGATTTGACAGGGGATTTGGGCACAGATACGCAGTATTTT
-,TRBJ2-2,TRBV19,-,CASSIVLTGELFF,TGTGCCAGTAGTATAGTATTAACCGGGGAGCTGTTTTTT
-,TRBJ1-5,TRBV7-2,few,CASSLRGNQPQHF,TGTGCCAGCAGCCTTCGCGGGAATCAGCCCCAGCATTTT
TRBD1,TRBJ2-2,TRBV18,-,CASSLGQGNTGELFF,TGTGCCAGCTCACTTGGACAGGGGAACACCGGGGAGCTGTTTTTT